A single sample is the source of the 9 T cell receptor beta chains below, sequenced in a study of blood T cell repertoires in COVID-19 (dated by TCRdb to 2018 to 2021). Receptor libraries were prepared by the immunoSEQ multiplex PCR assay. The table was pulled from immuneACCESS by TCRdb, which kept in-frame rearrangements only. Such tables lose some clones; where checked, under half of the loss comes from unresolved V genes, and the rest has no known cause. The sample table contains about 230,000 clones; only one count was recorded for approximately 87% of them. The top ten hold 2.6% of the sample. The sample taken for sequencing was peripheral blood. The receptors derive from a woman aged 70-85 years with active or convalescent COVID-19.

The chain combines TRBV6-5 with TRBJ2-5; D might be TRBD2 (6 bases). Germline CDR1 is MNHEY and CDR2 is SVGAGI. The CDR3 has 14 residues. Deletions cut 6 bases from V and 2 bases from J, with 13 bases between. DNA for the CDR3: TGTGCCAGCAGGGGCTATGGGGGGCAAGAGACCCAGTACTTC. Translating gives CASRGYGGQETQYF.

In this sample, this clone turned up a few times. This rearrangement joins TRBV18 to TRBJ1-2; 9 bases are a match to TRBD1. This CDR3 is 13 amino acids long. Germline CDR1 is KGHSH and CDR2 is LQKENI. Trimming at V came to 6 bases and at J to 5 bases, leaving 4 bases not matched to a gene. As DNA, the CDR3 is TGTGCCAGCTCTCAACAGGGGGCGTATGGCTACACCTTC. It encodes CASSQQGAYGYTF.

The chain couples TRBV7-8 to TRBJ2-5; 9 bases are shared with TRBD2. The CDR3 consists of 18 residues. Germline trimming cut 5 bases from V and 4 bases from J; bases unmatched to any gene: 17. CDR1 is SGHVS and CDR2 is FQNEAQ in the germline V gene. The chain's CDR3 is CASSRATGSGSSRETQYF. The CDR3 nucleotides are TGTGCCAGCAGCCGAGCAACGGGTAGCGGGAGCTCCAGAGAGACCCAGTACTTC.

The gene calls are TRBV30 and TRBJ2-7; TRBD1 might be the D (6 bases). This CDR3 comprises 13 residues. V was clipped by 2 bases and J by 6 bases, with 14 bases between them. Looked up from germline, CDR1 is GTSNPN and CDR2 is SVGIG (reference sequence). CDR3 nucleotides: TGTGCCTGGAGTAGGGGGATTCGGTCCGAGCAGTACTTC. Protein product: CAWSRGIRSEQYF.

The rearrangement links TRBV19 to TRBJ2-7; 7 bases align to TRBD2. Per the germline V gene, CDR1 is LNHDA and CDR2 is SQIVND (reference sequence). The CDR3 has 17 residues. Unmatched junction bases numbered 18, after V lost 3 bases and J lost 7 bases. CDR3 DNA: TGTGCCAGTAGTATGGCCTCCCTAGCGGTCTCGGTGGGGGAGCAGTACTTC. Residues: CASSMASLAVSVGEQYF.

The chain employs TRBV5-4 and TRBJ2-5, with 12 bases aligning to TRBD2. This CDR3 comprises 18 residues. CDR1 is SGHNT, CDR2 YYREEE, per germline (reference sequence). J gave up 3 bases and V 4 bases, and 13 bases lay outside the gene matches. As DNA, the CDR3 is TGTGCCAGCAGCAAGGTGGCTCTAGCGGGGGGGACCGAAGAGACCCAGTACTTC. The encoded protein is CASSKVALAGGTEETQYF.

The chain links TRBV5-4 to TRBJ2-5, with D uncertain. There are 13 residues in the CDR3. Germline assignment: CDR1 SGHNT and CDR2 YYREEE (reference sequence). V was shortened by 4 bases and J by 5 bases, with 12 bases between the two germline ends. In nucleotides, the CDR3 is TGTGCCAGCAGCCCCCCGGTCTCGGAGACCCAGTACTTC. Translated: CASSPPVSETQYF. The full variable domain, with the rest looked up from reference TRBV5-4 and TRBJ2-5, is ETGVTQSPTHLIKTRGQQVTLRCSSQSGHNTVSWYQQALGQGPQFIFQYYREEENGRGNFPPRFSGLQFPNYSSELNVNALELDDSALYLCASSPPVSETQYFGPGTRLLVL.

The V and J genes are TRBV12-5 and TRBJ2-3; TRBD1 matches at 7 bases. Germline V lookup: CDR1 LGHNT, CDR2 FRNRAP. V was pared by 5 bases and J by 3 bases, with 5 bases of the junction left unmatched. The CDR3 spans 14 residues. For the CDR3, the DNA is TGTGCTAGTGGTCCCGGACAGGAAACAGATACGCAGTATTTT. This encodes CASGPGQETDTQYF.

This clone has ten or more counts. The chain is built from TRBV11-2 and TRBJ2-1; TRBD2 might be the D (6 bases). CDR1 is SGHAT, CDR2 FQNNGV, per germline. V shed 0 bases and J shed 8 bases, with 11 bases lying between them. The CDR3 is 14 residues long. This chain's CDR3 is CASSLDLGGYEQFF. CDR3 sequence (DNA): TGTGCCAGCAGCTTAGATCTGGGAGGTTATGAGCAGTTCTTC. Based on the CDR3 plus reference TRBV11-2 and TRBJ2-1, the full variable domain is EAGVAQSPRYKIIEKRQSVAFWCNPISGHATLYWYQQILGQGPKLLIQFQNNGVVDDSQLPKDRFSAERLKGVDSTLKIQPAKLEDSAVYLCASSLDLGGYEQFFGPGTRLTVL.